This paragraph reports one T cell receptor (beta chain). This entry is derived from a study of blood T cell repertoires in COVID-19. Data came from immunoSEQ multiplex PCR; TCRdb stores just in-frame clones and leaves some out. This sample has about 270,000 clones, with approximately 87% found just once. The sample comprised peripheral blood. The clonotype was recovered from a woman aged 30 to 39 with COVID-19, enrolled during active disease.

CDR3 sequence: CASTGGNEQFF. In nucleotides, the CDR3 is TGCGCCAGCACCGGAGGGAATGAGCAGTTCTTC. The gene calls are TRBV10-2 and TRBJ2-1; weak D call: TRBD2 (6 bases). In germline, CDR1 is WSHSY, CDR2 SAAADI. The CDR3 spans 11 residues. V gave up 7 bases and J gave up 7 bases, with 8 bases separating them.